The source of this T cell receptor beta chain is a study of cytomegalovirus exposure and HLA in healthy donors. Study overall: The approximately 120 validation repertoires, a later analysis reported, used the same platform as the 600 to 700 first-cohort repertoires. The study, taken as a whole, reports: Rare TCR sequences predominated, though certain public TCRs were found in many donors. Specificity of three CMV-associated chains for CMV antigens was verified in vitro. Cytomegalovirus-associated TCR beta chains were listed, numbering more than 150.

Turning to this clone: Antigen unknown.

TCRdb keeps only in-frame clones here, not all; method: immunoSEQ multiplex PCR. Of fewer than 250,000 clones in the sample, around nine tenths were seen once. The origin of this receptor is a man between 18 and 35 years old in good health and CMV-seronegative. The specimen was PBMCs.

Here the CDR3 DNA reads TGTGCCAGCAGCCCTAGGGCAACAGGGGGCACCGGGGAGCTGTTTTTT. Its protein is CASSPRATGGTGELFF. The chain links TRBV11-3 to TRBJ2-2; 8 nucleotides line up with TRBD1. J lost 4 bases, V lost 5 bases, and 9 bases had no gene match. This CDR3 is built from 16 residues. The germline gives CDR1 SGHNT, CDR2 YENEEA.